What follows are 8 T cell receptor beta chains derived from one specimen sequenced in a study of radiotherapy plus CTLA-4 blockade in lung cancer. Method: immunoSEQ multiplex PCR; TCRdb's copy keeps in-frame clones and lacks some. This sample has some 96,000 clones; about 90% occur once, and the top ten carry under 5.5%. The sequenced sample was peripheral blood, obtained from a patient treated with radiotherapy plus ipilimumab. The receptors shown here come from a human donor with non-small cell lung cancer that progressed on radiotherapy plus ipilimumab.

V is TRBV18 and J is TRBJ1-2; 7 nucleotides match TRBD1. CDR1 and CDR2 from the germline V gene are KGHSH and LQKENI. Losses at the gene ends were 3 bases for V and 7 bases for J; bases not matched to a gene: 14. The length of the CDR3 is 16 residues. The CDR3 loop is CASSPGFENRGGGYTF. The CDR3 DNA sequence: TGTGCCAGCTCACCCGGGTTTGAGAACAGGGGTGGTGGCTACACCTTC.

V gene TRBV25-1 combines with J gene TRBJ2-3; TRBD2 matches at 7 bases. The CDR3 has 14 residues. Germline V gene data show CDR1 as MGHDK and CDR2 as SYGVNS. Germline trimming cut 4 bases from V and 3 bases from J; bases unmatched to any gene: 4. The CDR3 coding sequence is TGTGCCAGCAGTGGAAGCGGGATAACAGATACGCAGTATTTT. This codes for CASSGSGITDTQYF.

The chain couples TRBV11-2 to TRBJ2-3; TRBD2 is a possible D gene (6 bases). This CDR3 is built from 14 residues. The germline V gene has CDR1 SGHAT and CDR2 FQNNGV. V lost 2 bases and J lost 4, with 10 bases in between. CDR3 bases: TGTGCCAGCAGCTTAAACTGGGGGGCAGATACGCAGTATTTT. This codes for CASSLNWGADTQYF.

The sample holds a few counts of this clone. The CDR3 is CAISESTSGTGGNTIYF. CDR3 nucleotides: TGTGCCATCAGTGAGTCGACGTCGGGTACGGGAGGAAACACCATATATTTT. The chain joins TRBV10-3 to TRBJ1-3; D not certain. Germline loops: CDR1 ENHRY, CDR2 SYGVKD. This CDR3 is 17 amino acids long. Trimming took 0 bases from V and 4 from J, leaving 16 bases between them.

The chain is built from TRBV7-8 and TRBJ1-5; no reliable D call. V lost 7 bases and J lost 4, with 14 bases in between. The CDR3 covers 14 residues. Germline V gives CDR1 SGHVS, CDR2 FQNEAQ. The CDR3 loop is CASTVGRTNQPQHF. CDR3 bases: TGTGCCAGCACCGTGGGCAGAACTAATCAGCCCCAGCATTTT.

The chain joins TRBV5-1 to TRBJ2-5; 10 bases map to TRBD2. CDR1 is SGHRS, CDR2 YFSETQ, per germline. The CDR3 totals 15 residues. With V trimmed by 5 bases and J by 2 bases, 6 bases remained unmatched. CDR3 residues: CASSALAGGQETQYF. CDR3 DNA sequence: TGCGCCAGCAGTGCTTTAGCGGGAGGACAAGAGACCCAGTACTTC.

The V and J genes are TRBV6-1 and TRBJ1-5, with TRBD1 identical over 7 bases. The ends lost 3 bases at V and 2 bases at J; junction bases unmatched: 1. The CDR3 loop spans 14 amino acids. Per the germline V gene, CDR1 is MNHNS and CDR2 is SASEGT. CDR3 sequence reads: CASSDDRGNQPQHF. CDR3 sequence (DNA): TGTGCCAGCAGTGACGACAGGGGCAATCAGCCCCAGCATTTT.

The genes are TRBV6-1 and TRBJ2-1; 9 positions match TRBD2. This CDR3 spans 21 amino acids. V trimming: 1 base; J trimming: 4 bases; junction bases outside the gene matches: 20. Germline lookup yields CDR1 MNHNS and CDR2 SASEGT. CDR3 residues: CASSEENLAGLAPPSYNEQFF. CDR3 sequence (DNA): TGTGCCAGCAGTGAAGAGAATTTGGCGGGACTAGCTCCACCTTCTTACAATGAGCAGTTCTTC.